Listed below are T cell receptor beta chains from one sample, sequenced in a study of blood T cell repertoires in COVID-19. Sequencing was performed with immunoSEQ multiplex PCR; in TCRdb, only in-frame clones are kept and a portion is missing. The sample includes 100,000 to 150,000 clones, approximately 74% seen only once; the top ten take around 5.9%. The specimen was peripheral blood. These receptors were collected from a man between 60 and 75 years old with acute or convalescent COVID-19. Both conserved end residues are part of each CDR3. D genes are given only for firm matches. The listing skips clone size in some rows; elsewhere it reads once, few, many or a size class.

size: -; V: TRBV7-9; J: TRBJ1-2; D: -; DNA: TGTGCCAGCAGCCGCACAGAAGCCGGCTACACCTTC; CDR3: CASSRTEAGYTF
size: -; V: TRBV3-1/TRBV3-2; J: TRBJ1-1; D: -; DNA: TGTGCCAGCAGCCAACCAGGGGCCCGCATGAACACTGAAGCTTTCTTT; CDR3: CASSQPGARMNTEAFF
size: -; V: TRBV10-3; J: TRBJ2-1; D: TRBD1; DNA: TGTGCCATAAGTGGGTCTAACCGGGACAGGGATTCCTACAATGAGCAGTTCTTC; CDR3: CAISGSNRDRDSYNEQFF
size: -; V: TRBV6-1; J: TRBJ1-3; D: -; DNA: TGTGCCAGCAGTGAAGCGCTCAGTCTGGACACCATATATTTT; CDR3: CASSEALSLDTIYF
size: -; V: TRBV6-4; J: TRBJ2-5; D: TRBD2; DNA: TGTGCCACCCGGTGGGCCTCTAGCGGGGGACACTTGAAGACCCAGTACTTC; CDR3: CATRWASSGGHLKTQYF
size: -; V: TRBV11-2; J: TRBJ1-2; D: TRBD1; DNA: TGTGCCAGCAGCTTCCAAGGGGGCGCGAGTAGCGGCTATGGCTACACCTTC; CDR3: CASSFQGGASSGYGYTF
size: -; V: TRBV10-3; J: TRBJ1-3; D: -; DNA: TGTGCCATCAGTGAGCCCGCCGACAGCACTGGAAACACCATATATTTT; CDR3: CAISEPADSTGNTIYF
size: -; V: TRBV7-9; J: TRBJ2-7; D: -; DNA: TGTGCCAGCAGCCGAGAGGGCCCCTTCGGATCGGCCTACGAGCAGTACTTC; CDR3: CASSREGPFGSAYEQYF
size: -; V: TRBV27; J: TRBJ1-3; D: -; DNA: TGTGCCAGCAGTCCTCGGGCGGGGGGCTCTGGAAACACCATATATTTT; CDR3: CASSPRAGGSGNTIYF
size: few; V: TRBV19; J: TRBJ1-1; D: TRBD1; DNA: TGTGCCAGTGTCCGGGACAGGGGAGGCACTGAAGCTTTCTTT; CDR3: CASVRDRGGTEAFF
size: -; V: TRBV19; J: TRBJ1-1; D: TRBD1; DNA: TGTGCCAGTAGTATATGGGACAGCCGGAACACTGAAGCTTTCTTT; CDR3: CASSIWDSRNTEAFF
size: -; V: TRBV10-3; J: TRBJ2-6; D: TRBD1; DNA: TGTGCCATCAGTCTATTGGGGACAGGGGAGACTGGGGCCAACGTCCTGACTTTC; CDR3: CAISLLGTGETGANVLTF
size: -; V: TRBV19; J: TRBJ1-6; D: TRBD1; DNA: TGTGCCAGTAAGGGACAGGGGGCTTCACCCCTCCACTTT; CDR3: CASKGQGASPLHF
size: -; V: TRBV14; J: TRBJ1-2; D: -; DNA: TGTGCCAGCAGCCAACTAGGCGGTGATTTCTATGGCTACACCTTC; CDR3: CASSQLGGDFYGYTF
size: -; V: TRBV4-1; J: TRBJ1-4; D: TRBD1; DNA: TGCGCCAGCAGCCAAGAAGGGGGGACAGCCGAAAAACTGTTTTTT; CDR3: CASSQEGGTAEKLFF
size: -; V: TRBV7-9; J: TRBJ1-1; D: -; DNA: TGTGCCAGCAGCCTCGCCGGGTATACTGAAGCTTTCTTT; CDR3: CASSLAGYTEAFF
size: -; V: TRBV6-5; J: TRBJ1-5; D: -; DNA: TGTGCCAGCACCGCAGGGAGGGTGCGCAATCAGCCCCAGCATTTT; CDR3: CASTAGRVRNQPQHF
size: few; V: TRBV10-3; J: TRBJ1-2; D: -; DNA: TGTGCCATCAGTCCGGGACTGGATGGCTACACCTTC; CDR3: CAISPGLDGYTF
size: -; V: TRBV10-3; J: TRBJ1-1; D: -; DNA: TGTGCCATCAGTGGAGGAAAAGGAGAAGCTTTCTTT; CDR3: CAISGGKGEAFF
size: -; V: TRBV7-8; J: TRBJ1-2; D: -; DNA: TGTGCCAGCAGCTTAGTAGGAGCTGGCTACACCTTC; CDR3: CASSLVGAGYTF
size: -; V: TRBV19; J: TRBJ1-1; D: -; DNA: TGTGCCAGTAGTATGTTGCCCGGAGGTGAAGCTTTCTTT; CDR3: CASSMLPGGEAFF
size: few; V: TRBV7-9; J: TRBJ2-1; D: TRBD2; DNA: TGTGCCAGCAGATATAGCGGGGGGCCTGTTTATGAGCAGTTCTTC; CDR3: CASRYSGGPVYEQFF
size: -; V: TRBV6-5; J: TRBJ2-7; D: TRBD1; DNA: TGTGCCAGCAGTTACCCGGGACAGAGTACCTACGAGCAGTACTTC; CDR3: CASSYPGQSTYEQYF
size: once; V: TRBV5-1; J: TRBJ1-2; D: -; DNA: TGCGCCAGCAGCTTGGGCGCTGCCGAAAACTATGGCTACACCTTC; CDR3: CASSLGAAENYGYTF
size: -; V: TRBV2; J: TRBJ1-6; D: -; DNA: TGTGCCAGCAGTGACAGGGTCGGGTCACCCCTCCACTTT; CDR3: CASSDRVGSPLHF
size: -; V: TRBV6-5; J: TRBJ1-4; D: -; DNA: TGTGCCAGCAGTTACGGCAGGGGAGTACCTAATGAAAAACTGTTTTTT; CDR3: CASSYGRGVPNEKLFF
size: -; V: TRBV19; J: TRBJ2-1; D: TRBD2; DNA: TGTGCCAGTAGCAACGTAGGGCTAGCGGGGAACAATGAGCAGTTCTTC; CDR3: CASSNVGLAGNNEQFF
size: few; V: TRBV10-2; J: TRBJ1-2; D: TRBD1; DNA: TGCGCCAGCAGCCTACAGGGGGTAGGCGGCTACACCTTC; CDR3: CASSLQGVGGYTF
size: few; V: TRBV6-5; J: TRBJ2-1; D: TRBD1; DNA: TGTGCCAGCAGGTCGACAGGGGGCTGGAATGAGCAGTTCTTC; CDR3: CASRSTGGWNEQFF
size: -; V: TRBV2; J: TRBJ1-2; D: TRBD1; DNA: TGTGCCAGCAGTGAAGTCGACAGGGGAAAAAATGGCTACACCTTC; CDR3: CASSEVDRGKNGYTF
size: few; V: TRBV2; J: TRBJ2-3; D: TRBD2; DNA: TGTGCCAGCAGGAGCGGGGTAACAGATACGCAGTATTTT; CDR3: CASRSGVTDTQYF
size: -; V: TRBV21-1; J: TRBJ1-1; D: -; DNA: TGTGCCAGCAGCAACCCCCCCCAGTGGGGAGCATGTGGCACTGAAGCTTTCTTT; CDR3: CASSNPPQWGACGTEAFF
size: -; V: TRBV14; J: TRBJ2-5; D: TRBD1; DNA: TGTGCCAGCAGCCAAGTCTCGGGACAGATGCAAGAGACCCAGTACTTC; CDR3: CASSQVSGQMQETQYF
size: once; V: TRBV7-3; J: TRBJ2-1; D: TRBD1; DNA: TGTGCCAGCGGCAAGGCCACCCCGACAGGGTATCGGCACAATGAGCAGTTCTTC; CDR3: CASGKATPTGYRHNEQFF
size: -; V: TRBV18; J: TRBJ2-1; D: -; DNA: TGTGCCAGCTCACCCTACTTTGGCAATGAGCAGTTCTTC; CDR3: CASSPYFGNEQFF
size: -; V: TRBV19; J: TRBJ1-5; D: TRBD1; DNA: TGTGCCAGTACCCCGACAGGGATGGTCCAGCCCCAGCATTTT; CDR3: CASTPTGMVQPQHF
size: -; V: TRBV9; J: TRBJ2-2; D: -; DNA: TGTGCCAGCAGCAAACGACTTCGCGACGGGGAGCTGTTTTTT; CDR3: CASSKRLRDGELFF
size: -; V: TRBV12-5; J: TRBJ2-3; D: TRBD2; DNA: TGTGCTAGTGGTTTGTTTCTAGCGGGAGCTAAGGCGGATACGCAGTATTTT; CDR3: CASGLFLAGAKADTQYF
size: -; V: TRBV14; J: TRBJ1-6; D: -; DNA: TGTGCCAGCAGCCAAGACCAGGGTTTTAGACCCCTCCACTTT; CDR3: CASSQDQGFRPLHF
size: once; V: TRBV5-1; J: TRBJ2-5; D: -; DNA: TGCGCCAGCAGCCCCGACAGGGGAGGGGAGACCCAGTACTTC; CDR3: CASSPDRGGETQYF
size: -; V: TRBV7-3; J: TRBJ2-3; D: TRBD1; DNA: TGTGCCAGCAGCTCTCAGGGGGGCACAGATACGCAGTATTTT; CDR3: CASSSQGGTDTQYF
size: once; V: TRBV2; J: TRBJ1-6; D: -; DNA: TGTGCCAGCAGTGATGGGCAGGGGACGAATTCACCCCTCCACTTT; CDR3: CASSDGQGTNSPLHF
size: once; V: TRBV6-1; J: TRBJ1-2; D: -; DNA: TGTGCCAGCAGTGATCAGGCGGCCAGGGGAGAGAATGGCTACACCTTC; CDR3: CASSDQAARGENGYTF
size: -; V: TRBV6-6; J: TRBJ1-5; D: -; DNA: TGTGCCAGCAGCTCCGGGACAAAGAATCAGCCCCAGCATTTT; CDR3: CASSSGTKNQPQHF
size: -; V: TRBV19; J: TRBJ2-3; D: TRBD2; DNA: TGTGCCAGTAGGCGACTAGCGGGAGACACAGATACGCAGTATTTT; CDR3: CASRRLAGDTDTQYF
size: -; V: TRBV5-1; J: TRBJ2-2; D: TRBD1; DNA: TGCGCCAGCAGCTCTTTGGGCGGGGACAGGGCCCATTCCTCAAACACCGGGGAGCTGTTTTTT; CDR3: CASSSLGGDRAHSSNTGELFF
size: -; V: TRBV7-9; J: TRBJ2-7; D: -; DNA: TGTGCCAGCAGCTTAGAGCACGAGCAGTACTTC; CDR3: CASSLEHEQYF
size: -; V: TRBV6-5; J: TRBJ2-3; D: TRBD1; DNA: TGTGCCAGCAGGAAGACAGGGTCCATCACAGATACGCAGTATTTT; CDR3: CASRKTGSITDTQYF
size: few; V: TRBV5-6; J: TRBJ2-7; D: TRBD1; DNA: TGTGCCAGCAGCGACAGGGCAACCTACGAGCAGTACTTC; CDR3: CASSDRATYEQYF
size: -; V: TRBV2; J: TRBJ1-3; D: TRBD1; DNA: TGTGCCAGCAGCGGACAGGGCGTGGGAAACACCATATATTTT; CDR3: CASSGQGVGNTIYF
size: -; V: TRBV24-1; J: TRBJ2-1; D: TRBD2; DNA: TGTGCCACCAGTAGGGTAGCGGGGAACAATGAGCAGTTCTTC; CDR3: CATSRVAGNNEQFF
size: -; V: TRBV5-3; J: TRBJ1-2; D: -; DNA: TGTGCCAGAAGCTTGTCCCTGAGTCGGAGCGCTAACTATGGCTACACCTTC; CDR3: CARSLSLSRSANYGYTF
size: -; V: TRBV7-6; J: TRBJ1-1; D: TRBD1; DNA: TGTGCCAGCAGCCGAGGACAGGGCCCGAACACTGAAGCTTTCTTT; CDR3: CASSRGQGPNTEAFF
size: few; V: TRBV24-1; J: TRBJ2-1; D: TRBD1; DNA: TGTGCCACCAGTGATTTTGGCAGGGGGCCTAATGAGCAGTTCTTC; CDR3: CATSDFGRGPNEQFF
size: -; V: TRBV7-2; J: TRBJ1-4; D: TRBD1; DNA: TGTGCCAGCAGTTTAAGGACAGGGTATAATGAAAAACTGTTTTTT; CDR3: CASSLRTGYNEKLFF
size: -; V: TRBV27; J: TRBJ2-1; D: TRBD1; DNA: TGTGCCAGCAGTTTCGGGCAGGGGGCTCCAAGGCAGTTCTTC; CDR3: CASSFGQGAPRQFF
size: -; V: TRBV14; J: TRBJ1-2; D: -; DNA: TGTGCCAGCAGTTGGGGGCGTAACTATGGCTACACCTTC; CDR3: CASSWGRNYGYTF